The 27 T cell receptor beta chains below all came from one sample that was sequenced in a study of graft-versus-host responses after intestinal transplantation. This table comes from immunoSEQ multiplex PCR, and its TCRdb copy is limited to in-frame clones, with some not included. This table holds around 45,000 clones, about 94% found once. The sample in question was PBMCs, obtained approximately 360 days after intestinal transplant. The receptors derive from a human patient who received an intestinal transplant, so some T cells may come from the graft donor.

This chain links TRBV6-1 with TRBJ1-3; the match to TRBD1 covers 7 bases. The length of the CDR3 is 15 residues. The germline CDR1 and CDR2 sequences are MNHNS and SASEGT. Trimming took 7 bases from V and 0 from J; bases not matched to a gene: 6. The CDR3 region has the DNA TGTGCCAGCAAGGGGGCCTCCAACTCTGGAAACACCATATATTTT. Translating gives CASKGASNSGNTIYF.

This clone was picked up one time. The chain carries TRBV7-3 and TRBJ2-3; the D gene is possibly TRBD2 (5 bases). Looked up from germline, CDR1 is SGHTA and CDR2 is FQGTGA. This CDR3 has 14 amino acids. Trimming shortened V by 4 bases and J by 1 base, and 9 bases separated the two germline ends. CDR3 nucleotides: TGTGCCAGCAGCTCCGGACTTCGCACAGATACGCAGTATTTT. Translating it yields CASSSGLRTDTQYF.

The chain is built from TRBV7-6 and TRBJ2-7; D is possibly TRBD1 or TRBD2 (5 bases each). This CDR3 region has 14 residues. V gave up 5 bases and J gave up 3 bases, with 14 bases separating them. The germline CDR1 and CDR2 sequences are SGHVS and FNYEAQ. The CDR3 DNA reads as TGTGCCAGCAGCCCATCACGTGGGGGCTACGAGCAGTACTTC. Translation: CASSPSRGGYEQYF.

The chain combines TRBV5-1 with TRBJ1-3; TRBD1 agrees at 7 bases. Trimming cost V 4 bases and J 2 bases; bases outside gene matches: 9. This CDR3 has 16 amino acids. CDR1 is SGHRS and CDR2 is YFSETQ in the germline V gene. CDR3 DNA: TGCGCCAGCAGCCCGAAGACTACAGGGGCTGGAAACACCATATATTTT. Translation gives CASSPKTTGAGNTIYF. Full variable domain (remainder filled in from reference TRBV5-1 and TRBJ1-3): KAGVTQTPRYLIKTRGQQVTLSCSPISGHRSVSWYQQTPGQGLQFLFEYFSETQRNKGNFPGRFSGRQFSNSRSEMNVSTLELGDSALYLCASSPKTTGAGNTIYFGEGSWLTVV.

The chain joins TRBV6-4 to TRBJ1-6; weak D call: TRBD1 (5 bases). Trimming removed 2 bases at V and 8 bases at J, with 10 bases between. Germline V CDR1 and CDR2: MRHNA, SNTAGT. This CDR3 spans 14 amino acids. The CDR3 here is CASSDREGDSPLHF. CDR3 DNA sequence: TGTGCCAGCAGTGACAGGGAAGGGGATTCACCCCTCCACTTT.

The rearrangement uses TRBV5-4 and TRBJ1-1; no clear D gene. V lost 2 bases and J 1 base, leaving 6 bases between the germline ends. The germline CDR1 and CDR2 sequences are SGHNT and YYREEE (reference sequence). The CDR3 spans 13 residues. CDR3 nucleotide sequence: TGTGCCAGCAGCTTAGCAGGGAACACTGAAGCTTTCTTT. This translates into CASSLAGNTEAFF.

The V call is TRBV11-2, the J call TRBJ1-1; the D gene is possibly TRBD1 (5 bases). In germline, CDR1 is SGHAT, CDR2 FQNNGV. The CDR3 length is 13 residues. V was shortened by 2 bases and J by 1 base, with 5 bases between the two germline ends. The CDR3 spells CASSLRGNTEAFF. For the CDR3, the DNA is TGTGCCAGCAGCTTAAGGGGGAACACTGAAGCTTTCTTT. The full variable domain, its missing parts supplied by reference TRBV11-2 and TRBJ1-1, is EAGVAQSPRYKIIEKRQSVAFWCNPISGHATLYWYQQILGQGPKLLIQFQNNGVVDDSQLPKDRFSAERLKGVDSTLKIQPAKLEDSAVYLCASSLRGNTEAFFGQGTRLTVV.

The DNA for the CDR3 is TGCGCCAGCAAAGGGGAGGACGCCCAGCATTTT. Translated: CASKGEDAQHF. The chain employs TRBV4-1 and TRBJ1-5; weak D call: TRBD1 (5 bases). The CDR3 length is 11 residues. Trimming removed 7 bases from V and 11 bases from J, with 12 bases in between. Germline CDR1 MGHRA, CDR2 YSYEKL.

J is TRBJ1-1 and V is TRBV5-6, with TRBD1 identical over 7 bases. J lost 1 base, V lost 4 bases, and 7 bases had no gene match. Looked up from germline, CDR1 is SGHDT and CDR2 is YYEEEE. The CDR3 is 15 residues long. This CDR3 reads CASSQTGTANTEAFF. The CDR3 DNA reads TGTGCCAGCAGCCAAACCGGGACAGCGAACACTGAAGCTTTCTTT.

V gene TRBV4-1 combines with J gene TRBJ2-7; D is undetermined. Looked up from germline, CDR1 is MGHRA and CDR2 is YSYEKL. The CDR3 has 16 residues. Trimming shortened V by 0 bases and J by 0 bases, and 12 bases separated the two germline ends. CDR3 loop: CASSQEGKEGSYEQYF. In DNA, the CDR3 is TGCGCCAGCAGCCAAGAAGGGAAGGAAGGCTCCTACGAGCAGTACTTC.

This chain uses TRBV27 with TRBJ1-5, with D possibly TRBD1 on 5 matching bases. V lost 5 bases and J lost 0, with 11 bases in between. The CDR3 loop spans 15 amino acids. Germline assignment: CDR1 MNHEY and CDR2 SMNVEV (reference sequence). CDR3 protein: CASSTRQYSNQPQHF. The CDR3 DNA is TGTGCCAGCAGTACTCGACAGTATAGCAATCAGCCCCAGCATTTT.

The CDR3 DNA follows: TGCGCCAGCAGCCAAGGCCTAGCGGGAGGGTTGTCCTACGAGCAGTACTTC. Translated: CASSQGLAGGLSYEQYF. The gene calls are TRBV4-1 and TRBJ2-5; 12 bases are a match to TRBD2. Near its end, the DNA agrees better with TRBJ2-7, so the J call may be wrong. CDR1 MGHRA and CDR2 YSYEKL come from the germline V gene. This CDR3 comprises 17 residues.

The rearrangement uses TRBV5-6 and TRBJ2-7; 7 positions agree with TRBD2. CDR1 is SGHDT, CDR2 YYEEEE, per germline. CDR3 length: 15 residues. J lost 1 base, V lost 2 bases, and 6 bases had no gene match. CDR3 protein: CASSFRGEGSYEQYF. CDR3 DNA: TGTGCCAGCAGCTTTCGGGGGGAAGGGTCCTACGAGCAGTACTTC.

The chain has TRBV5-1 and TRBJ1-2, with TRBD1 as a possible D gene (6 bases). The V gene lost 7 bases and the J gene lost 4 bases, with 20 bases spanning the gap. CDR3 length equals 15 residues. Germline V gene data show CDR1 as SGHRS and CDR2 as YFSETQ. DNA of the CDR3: TGCGCCAGCGCCCTCTCAAGGGGGGCGAGCTATGGCTACACCTTC. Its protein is CASALSRGASYGYTF.

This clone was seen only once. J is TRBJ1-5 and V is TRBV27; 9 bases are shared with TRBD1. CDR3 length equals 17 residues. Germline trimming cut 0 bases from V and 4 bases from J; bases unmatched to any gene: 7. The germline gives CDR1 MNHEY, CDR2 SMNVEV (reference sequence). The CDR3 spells CASSLSPDRGTNQPQHF. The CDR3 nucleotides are TGTGCCAGCAGTTTATCCCCGGACAGGGGAACTAATCAGCCCCAGCATTTT.

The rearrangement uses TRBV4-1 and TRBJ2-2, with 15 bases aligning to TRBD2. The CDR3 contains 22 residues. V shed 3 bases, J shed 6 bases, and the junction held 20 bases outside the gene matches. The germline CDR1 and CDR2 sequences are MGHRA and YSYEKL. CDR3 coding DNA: TGCGCCAGCAGCCACCGGGGTGAGTCCGGGACTAGCGGGAGGCTTGTCGCCGGGGAGCTGTTTTTT. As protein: CASSHRGESGTSGRLVAGELFF.

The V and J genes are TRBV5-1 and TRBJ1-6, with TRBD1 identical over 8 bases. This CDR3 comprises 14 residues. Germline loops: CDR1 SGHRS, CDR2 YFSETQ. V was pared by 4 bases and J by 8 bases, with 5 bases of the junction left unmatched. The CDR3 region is CASSLKDRDSPLHF. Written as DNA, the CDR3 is TGCGCCAGCAGCCTTAAGGACAGGGATTCACCCCTCCACTTT.

The CDR3 spells CASSSSSLSYNEQFF. CDR3 coding DNA: TGTGCCAGCAGCAGTTCTAGCCTCTCCTACAATGAGCAGTTCTTC. The V gene is TRBV9, the J gene TRBJ2-1; possibly TRBD2 for D (5 bases). V lost 4 bases and J 0 bases, leaving 11 bases between the germline ends. The CDR3 is 15 amino acids. In germline, CDR1 is SGDLS, CDR2 YYNGEE. The variable domain in full, completed from reference TRBV9 and TRBJ2-1, reads DSGVTQTPKHLITATGQRVTLRCSPRSGDLSVYWYQQSLDQGLQFLIQYYNGEERAKGNILERFSAQQFPDLHSELNLSSLELGDSALYFCASSSSSLSYNEQFFGPGTRLTVL.

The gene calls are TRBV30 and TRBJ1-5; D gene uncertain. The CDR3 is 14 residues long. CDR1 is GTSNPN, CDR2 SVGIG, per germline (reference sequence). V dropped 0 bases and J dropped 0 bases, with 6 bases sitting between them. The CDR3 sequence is CAWSVGNSNQPQHF. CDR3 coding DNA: TGTGCCTGGAGTGTCGGGAATAGCAATCAGCCCCAGCATTTT.

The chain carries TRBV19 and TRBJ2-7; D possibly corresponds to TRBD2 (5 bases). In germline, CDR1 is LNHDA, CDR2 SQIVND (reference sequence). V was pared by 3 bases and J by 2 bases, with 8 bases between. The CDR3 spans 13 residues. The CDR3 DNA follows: TGTGCCAGTAGTATGCAGAGGGCCTACGAGCAGTACTTC. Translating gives CASSMQRAYEQYF.

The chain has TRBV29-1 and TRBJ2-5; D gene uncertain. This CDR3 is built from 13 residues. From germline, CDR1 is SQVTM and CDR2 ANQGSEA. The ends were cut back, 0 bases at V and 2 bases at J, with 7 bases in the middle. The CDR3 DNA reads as TGCAGCGTTGAAGATAAAGGGCAAGAGACCCAGTACTTC. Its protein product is CSVEDKGQETQYF. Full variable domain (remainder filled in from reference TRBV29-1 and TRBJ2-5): SAVISQKPSRDICQRGTSLTIQCQVDSQVTMMFWYRQQPGQSLTLIATANQGSEATYESGFVIDKFPISRPNLTFSTLTVSNMSPEDSSIYLCSVEDKGQETQYFGPGTRLLVL.

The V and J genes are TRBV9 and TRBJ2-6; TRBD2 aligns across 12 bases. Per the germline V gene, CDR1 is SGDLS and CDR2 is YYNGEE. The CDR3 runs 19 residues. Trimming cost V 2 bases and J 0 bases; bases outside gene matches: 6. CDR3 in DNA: TGTGCCAGCAGCGTGGGGTTACTAGCGGGAGGCTCTGGGGCCAACGTCCTGACTTTC. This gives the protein CASSVGLLAGGSGANVLTF.

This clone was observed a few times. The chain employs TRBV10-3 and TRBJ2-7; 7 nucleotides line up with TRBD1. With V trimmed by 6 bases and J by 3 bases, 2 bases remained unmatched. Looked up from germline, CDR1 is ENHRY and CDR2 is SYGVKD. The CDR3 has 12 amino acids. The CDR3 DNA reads TGTGCCATCAGCAACAGGGGCTACGAGCAGTACTTC. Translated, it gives CAISNRGYEQYF.

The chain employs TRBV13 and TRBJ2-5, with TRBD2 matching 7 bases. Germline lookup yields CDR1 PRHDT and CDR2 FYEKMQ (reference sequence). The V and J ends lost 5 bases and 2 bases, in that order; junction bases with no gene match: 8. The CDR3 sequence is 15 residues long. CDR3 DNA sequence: TGTGCCAGCAGCCCGCGGCTAGCGGCGCAAGAGACCCAGTACTTC. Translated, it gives CASSPRLAAQETQYF.

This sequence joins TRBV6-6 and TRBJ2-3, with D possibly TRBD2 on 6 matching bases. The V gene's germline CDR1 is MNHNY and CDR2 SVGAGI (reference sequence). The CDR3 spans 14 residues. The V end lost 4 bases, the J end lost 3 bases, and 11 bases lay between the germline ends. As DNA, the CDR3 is TGTGCCAGCAGTTCGACTAGTAGTACAGATACGCAGTATTTT. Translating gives CASSSTSSTDTQYF.

Here the CDR3 DNA reads TGTGCCAGTAGCCCTCGGGGGGGGACAGGTAATCAGCCCCAGCATTTT. It encodes CASSPRGGTGNQPQHF. V is TRBV19 and J is TRBJ1-5; 8 bases match TRBD1. V trimming: 6 bases; J trimming: 4 bases; junction bases outside the gene matches: 11. This CDR3 is 16 amino acids long. Looked up from germline, CDR1 is LNHDA and CDR2 is SQIVND (reference sequence).

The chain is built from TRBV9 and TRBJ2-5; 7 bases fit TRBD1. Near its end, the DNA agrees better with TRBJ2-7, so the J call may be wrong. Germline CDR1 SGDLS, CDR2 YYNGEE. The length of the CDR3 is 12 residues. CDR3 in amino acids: CASSAGGYEQYF. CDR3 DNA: TGTGCCAGCAGCGCAGGGGGCTACGAGCAGTACTTC.